This record concerns one T cell receptor (beta chain) sequence. The data derive from a study of blood T cell repertoires in COVID-19. For the study at large: COVID-19 samples, acute and convalescent, were from the United States, Italy and Spain.

Authors' processing steps: Reference gene primers were amplified, and this amplification served to estimate nucleated cell counts. Only in-frame clones appear in the TCRdb table, and some are missing; sequencing was by immunoSEQ multiplex PCR. That table furnishes V, J and clone size, whereas the DNA furnished D and trimming. The repertoire holds under 250,000 clones, with roughly 80% as singletons. The germline CDR1 and CDR2 sequences are SGHRS and YFSETQ. Trimming at V came to 4 bases and at J to 2 bases, leaving 6 bases not matched to a gene. The CDR3 spans 15 residues. The chain couples TRBV5-1 to TRBJ1-1; 9 bases fit TRBD1. Sequences were obtained from peripheral blood. This receptor was identified in a woman in her seventies with acute or convalescent COVID-19. The CDR3 DNA reads as TGCGCCAGCAGCGTCCGGGGACAGGGAAACACTGAAGCTTTCTTT. It specifies CASSVRGQGNTEAFF.